This T cell receptor (beta chain) originates from a study of shared clonotypes between healthy human individuals. The wider study: Researchers assigned three CD4 naive, three CD4 memory, two CD8 naive and one CD8 memory plate to each donor. Overall study findings and caveats: Relative to their counterparts shared across all four donors, non-shared clonotypes exhibited diminished generation probabilities. Clonotype sharing across donors was expected to vary with sequencing depth.

Clones were read by immunoSEQ multiplex PCR, and TCRdb kept only the in-frame ones, dropping some. There are about 980,000 clones in the sample; about 80% occur only once, and roughly 1.5% lies in the top ten. The CDR3 has 14 amino acids. V was pared by 2 bases and J by 9 bases, with 12 bases between. The germline V gene encodes CDR1 SGHDT and CDR2 YYEEEE. Comment on this clone: Its antigen is not identified.

A split of CD4+ cells into CD45RA+ naive and CD45RA-negative memory subsets was performed. The receptor's source is a man aged 18 to 29 in good health. Sequences were obtained from memory CD4+ T cells sorted from blood. Subset given: CD45RA-negative fraction. V gene TRBV5-6 combines with J gene TRBJ1-6; D not certain. The CDR3 sequence is CASSFGQGTSPLHF. The CDR3 region has the DNA TGTGCCAGCAGCTTCGGTCAAGGAACTTCACCCCTCCACTTT.